This T cell receptor (beta chain) was identified in a study of early T cells in non-severe SARS-CoV-2 infection. About the research overall: Unsorted whole-blood RNA was sequenced in bulk, leaving chains unpaired.

A few counts support this clonotype. The target antigen is unknown. Per the germline V gene, CDR1 is LNHNV and CDR2 is YYDKDF (reference sequence). V lost 0 bases, J lost 5 bases, and 11 bases lay in between. CDR3 length: 15 amino acids. Unique molecular identifiers were affixed to single, distinct cDNA molecules. TCRdb redid the calling of the 5' RACE reads with MiXCR, one entry per CDR3 protein. The sample has 70,000 to 85,000 distinct CDR3 sequences; approximately 5% are singletons. Study-level findings and limits: Private and CD4 specificities were missed by VDJdb matching, skewed to anti-spike CD8.

The sequencing here drew on whole blood, taken at baseline. The receptor was isolated from an adult who was a healthcare worker with PCR-confirmed SARS-CoV-2 infection or an uninfected control (not recorded which). This chain joins TRBV15 and TRBJ2-1; no definite D call. CDR3 region: CATSRDRGGNNEQFF. The CDR3 nucleotides read TGTGCCACCAGCAGAGATAGAGGCGGAAACAATGAGCAGTTCTTC.